Listed here is a single TCR beta chain. Authors' data handling: Reference gene primer amplification gave estimated nucleated cell counts. Clones were read by immunoSEQ multiplex PCR, and TCRdb kept only the in-frame ones, dropping some. V and J calls and clone size are given by that table; D and trimming were obtained from the DNA. The sample has a few hundred thousand clones, around 85% seen once. The CDR3 consists of 16 residues. Trimming at V came to 6 bases and at J to 1 base, leaving 9 bases not matched to a gene. Looked up from germline, CDR1 is SGHTA and CDR2 is FQGNSA. The sample belongs to a study of blood T cell repertoires in COVID-19. Study-wide context: The United States, Italy and Spain supplied acute and convalescent COVID-19 samples. Nucleic acid was either cDNA or gDNA, and it came from T cells, B-cell-depleted T cells, or PBMCs.

One Seattle source followed patients from active infection through their disease course. The sequencing input was peripheral blood. The chain is built from TRBV7-2 and TRBJ2-7; 10 positions agree with TRBD1. This TCR derives from a human donor with COVID-19, enrolled during active disease. The donor label of this sample is uncertain. The CDR3 protein is CASRRSGTGVSYEQYF. The CDR3 coding sequence is TGTGCCAGCAGAAGATCCGGGACAGGGGTTTCCTACGAGCAGTACTTC. Full variable domain (remainder filled in from reference TRBV7-2 and TRBJ2-7): GAGVSQSPSNKVTEKGKDVELRCDPISGHTALYWYRQSLGQGLEFLIYFQGNSAPDKSGLPSDRFSAERTGGSVSTLTIQRTQQEDSAVYLCASRRSGTGVSYEQYFGPGTRLTVT.